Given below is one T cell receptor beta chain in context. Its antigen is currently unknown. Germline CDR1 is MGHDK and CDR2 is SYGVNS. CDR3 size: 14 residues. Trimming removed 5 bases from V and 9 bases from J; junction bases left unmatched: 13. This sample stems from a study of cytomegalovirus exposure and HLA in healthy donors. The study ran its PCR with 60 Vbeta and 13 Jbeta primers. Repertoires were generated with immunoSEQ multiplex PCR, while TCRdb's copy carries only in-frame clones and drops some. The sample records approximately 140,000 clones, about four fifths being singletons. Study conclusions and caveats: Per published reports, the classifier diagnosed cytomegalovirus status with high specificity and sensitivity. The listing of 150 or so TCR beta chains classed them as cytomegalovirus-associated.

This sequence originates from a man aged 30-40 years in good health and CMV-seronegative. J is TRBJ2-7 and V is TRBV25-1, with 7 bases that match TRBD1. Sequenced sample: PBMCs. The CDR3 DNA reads TGTGCCAGCAGTTTATTTGGGACAGCCTCCGGGCAGTACTTC. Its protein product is CASSLFGTASGQYF.